This TCR beta chain was recorded in a study of blood T cell repertoires in COVID-19. Study context: COVID-19 samples, acute and convalescent, were from the United States, Italy and Spain. From T cells, B-cell-depleted T cells, or PBMCs came the material, which was cDNA or gDNA.

Patients at the Seattle site were enrolled during active infection and followed longitudinally. In the authors' methods: Amplified reference gene primers provided the basis for estimating nucleated cell counts. Generated by immunoSEQ multiplex PCR, the TCRdb table keeps only in-frame clones and is missing some. D and trimming come from the DNA, and the V and J calls and clone size come from that table. The sample has some 220,000 clones, nearly 85% seen once. The CDR3 contains 14 residues. Germline loops: CDR1 MNHEY, CDR2 SMNVEV (reference sequence). V trimming: 3 bases; J trimming: 4 bases; junction bases outside the gene matches: 5.

The genes are TRBV27 and TRBJ2-7, with TRBD1 matching over 8 bases. The sample was peripheral blood. The sequence derives from a woman in her twenties or thirties with COVID-19, enrolled during active disease. The CDR3 here is CASSLTGATYEQYF. The CDR3 DNA follows: TGTGCCAGCAGTTTGACAGGGGCGACTTACGAGCAGTACTTC.